This TCR beta chain originates from a study of T cells after yellow fever vaccination. Study as a whole: Fractions with few cells were prepared using SMART-Seq v4 Ultra Low Input.

Regarding the study as a whole: Most clones from primary vaccination were detected again post-booster (around 96% CD4, around 88% CD8).

In the case of this clonotype: Its antigen is not known.

The CDR3 totals 15 residues. The germline gives CDR1 SGHRS, CDR2 YFSETQ. V was shortened by 4 bases and J by 2 bases, with 15 bases between the two germline ends. One entry per CDR3 protein, called by TCRdb with MiXCR from the 5' RACE reads. Of under 550,000 distinct CDR3 sequences listed, around a fifth were seen once; the top ten hold around 16%. This specimen was PBMCs, taken roughly 20 days after the first yellow fever vaccination. The source of this sequence is a man younger than 35 who received the YFV17D yellow fever vaccine. This chain uses TRBV5-1 with TRBJ1-2, with D unresolved. Here the CDR3 reads CASSPMDQINYGYTF. The CDR3 nucleotides read TGCGCCAGCAGCCCCATGGATCAGATAAACTATGGCTACACCTTC.